This T cell receptor beta chain was recorded in a study of blood T cell repertoires in COVID-19. Method: immunoSEQ multiplex PCR; TCRdb's copy keeps in-frame clones and lacks some. The table lists 150,000 to 200,000 clones, about 90% of them singletons. This sequence was found in a man in his 60s with active or convalescent COVID-19. What was sequenced was peripheral blood.

The CDR3 DNA is TGTGCCAGCAGCGTAGACGTAGGAGTTAATGAAAAACTGTTTTTT. Amino acid sequence: CASSVDVGVNEKLFF. V and J are TRBV9 and TRBJ1-4; D gene ambiguous. CDR1 and CDR2 from the germline V gene are SGDLS and YYNGEE. The CDR3 totals 15 residues. V lost 0 bases and J 4 bases, leaving 10 bases between the germline ends.